This T cell receptor beta chain was profiled in a study of human T cells and chemical hapten exposure. The study, taken as a whole, reports: It was expanded TCRs that formed significantly more large CDR3 similarity clusters than controls did.

Indicated time point: patch test 1, 2 weeks after DPC sensitization. Treatment reported: therapeutic diphenylcyclopropenone sensitization with weekly scalp DPC. Germline CDR1 is LGHDT and CDR2 is YNNKEL (reference sequence). Between the trimmed V and J ends, which lost 4 bases and 3 bases, there was a span of 13 bases. CDR3 size: 14 residues. TCRdb re-called the RACE reads through MiXCR, storing one row per CDR3 protein. This sample has around 110,000 distinct CDR3 sequences, with about an eighth found just once. This clonotype was detected many times. No antigen is known for it. Source: whole blood, taken in connection with sensitization to the hapten diphenylcyclopropenone (DPC). The J gene is TRBJ2-7, the V gene TRBV3-1; possibly TRBD1 for D (6 bases). The TCR was taken from a woman aged 50 to 60 with alopecia areata. Some clones in this sample may be carry-over from other donors' samples. CDR3 region: CASSLLQGFYEQYF. The CDR3 DNA follows: TGTGCCAGCAGCCTCCTTCAGGGGTTCTACGAGCAGTACTTC.